What follows are 27 T cell receptor beta chains derived from one specimen sequenced in a study of Graves' ophthalmopathy and Graves' hyperthyroidism. RNA transcripts yielded amplified TCR beta CDR3 regions. HTBI primers served in a first-round RT-PCR, which a second-round multiplex PCR followed. In TCRdb, the multiplex PCR reads were re-called with MiXCR into one record per CDR3 protein. The sample includes about 550,000 distinct CDR3 sequences, about two fifths of them seen just once. The sample taken for sequencing was peripheral blood or thyroid tissue (not recorded which). The source is an adult man with Graves' hyperthyroidism.

This clonotype was counted a few times. The chain joins TRBV12-3 or TRBV12-4 to TRBJ2-2, with 8 nucleotides matching TRBD1. Trimming took 4 bases from V and 6 from J; bases not matched to a gene: 4. This CDR3 comprises 14 residues. The CDR3 DNA reads TGTGCCAGCAGTTACCGGACAGGGTCCGGGGAGCTGTTTTTT. Protein product: CASSYRTGSGELFF.

This clonotype was seen repeatedly, ten times or more. The chain combines TRBV10-3 with TRBJ2-7; D call uncertain. Trimming pared 1 base from V and 3 bases from J, leaving 1 base between. The CDR3 totals 11 residues. CDR1 is ENHRY, CDR2 SYGVKD, per germline. The CDR3 nucleotides read TGTGCCATCAGTGAGTTCTACGAGCAGTACTTC. Its translation is CAISEFYEQYF.

The rearrangement links TRBV19 to TRBJ2-7; 9 bases are shared with TRBD1. CDR3 length equals 14 residues. Germline V CDR1 and CDR2: LNHDA, SQIVND (reference sequence). Losses at the gene ends were 8 bases for V and 4 bases for J; bases not matched to a gene: 9. CDR3 sequence (DNA): TGTGCCAGTGCTAAGACAGGGGGGCTGTACGAGCAGTACTTC. Its translation is CASAKTGGLYEQYF.

This clonotype was found a few times. V is TRBV7-3 and J is TRBJ2-3; 9 bases fit TRBD1. Germline loops: CDR1 SGHTA, CDR2 FQGTGA. The CDR3 is 14 residues long. V trimming: 5 bases; J trimming: 6 bases; junction bases outside the gene matches: 6. The CDR3 reads CASSPGTGSDTQYF. CDR3 nucleotides: TGTGCCAGCAGCCCCGGGACAGGGTCGGATACGCAGTATTTT.

This clonotype was detected many times. This chain joins TRBV19 and TRBJ1-2; D call uncertain. From germline, CDR1 is LNHDA and CDR2 SQIVND (reference sequence). The CDR3 runs to 14 residues. V was cut by 4 bases and J by 2 bases, with 11 bases left in between. CDR3 sequence reads: CASSTTQRNYGYTF. The CDR3 nucleotides read TGTGCCAGTAGTACGACTCAGAGAAACTATGGCTACACCTTC.

This clonotype showed up just a few times. V is TRBV7-9 and J is TRBJ1-2; 7 bases fit TRBD1. Germline CDR1 and CDR2: SEHNR and FQNEAQ (reference sequence). Trimming cost V 3 bases and J 4 bases; bases outside gene matches: 5. This CDR3 comprises 14 residues. The CDR3 region has the DNA TGTGCCAGCAGCTTGACAGGGTCGGGCTATGGCTACACCTTC. Its protein product is CASSLTGSGYGYTF.

This clonotype was observed at least ten times. The CDR3 region is CASSRGLAGGQETQYF. The CDR3 DNA reads TGTGCCAGCAGTCGAGGACTAGCGGGGGGCCAAGAGACCCAGTACTTC. The rearrangement links TRBV7-9 to TRBJ2-5; 14 bases match TRBD2. CDR1 is SEHNR, CDR2 FQNEAQ, per germline (reference sequence). The CDR3 covers 16 residues. V lost 6 bases, J lost 1 base, and 4 bases stayed unmatched.

Ten or more counts support this clonotype. One end of the junction varies from germline; a read error may be responsible. The J gene is TRBJ1-5, the V gene TRBV6-1; no clear D gene. CDR1 and CDR2 from the germline V gene are MNHNS and SASEGT. The CDR3 is made up of 9 amino acids. In nucleotides, the CDR3 is TGTGCCAGCAGTCAGCCCCAGCATTTT. Translated, it gives CASSQPQHF.

V and J are TRBV7-2 and TRBJ1-3; D call uncertain. CDR1 and CDR2 (germline): SGHTA, FQGNSA. The CDR3 covers 12 residues. V was trimmed by 4 bases and J by 7 bases, leaving 8 bases between them. The CDR3 protein is CASSSTQNTIYF. CDR3 bases: TGTGCCAGCAGCTCGACCCAGAACACCATATATTTT.

V usage is TRBV10-3 and J usage is TRBJ2-6, with D maybe TRBD1 (6 bases). This CDR3 region has 18 residues. Germline V gives CDR1 ENHRY, CDR2 SYGVKD. The germline V and J ends were trimmed by 6 bases and 0 bases, with 18 bases remaining between them. In nucleotides, the CDR3 is TGTGCCATCAGACCCGAGCAGGGGTCTCCCTCTGGGGCCAACGTCCTGACTTTC. Protein: CAIRPEQGSPSGANVLTF.

Details on this clonotype: One base away lies a much larger clone, so this may be a sequencing read error. CDR3 residues: CASGYSAWVYEQYF. Written as DNA, the CDR3 is TGTGCCAGCGGTTACTCGGCATGGGTTTACGAGCAGTACTTC. This rearrangement joins TRBV2 to TRBJ2-7, with D unclear. V lost 8 bases to trimming and J lost 4 bases, with 18 bases between them. Germline loops: CDR1 SNHLY, CDR2 FYNNEI. The CDR3 consists of 14 residues.

This clonotype occurred many times. A read error may produce the germline difference seen at one junction end. This chain links TRBV7-9 with TRBJ2-7, with a weak D call TRBD2 (5 bases). CDR3 length equals 14 residues. Germline assignment: CDR1 SEHNR and CDR2 FQNEAQ (reference sequence). The CDR3 is CASSLRDTSYEQYF. The CDR3 nucleotides read TGCGCCAGCAGCTTGAGGGATACTTCCTACGAGCAGTACTTC.

V is TRBV4-2 and J is TRBJ2-2; TRBD2 agrees at 13 bases. The ends lost 2 bases at V and 6 bases at J; junction bases unmatched: 12. Germline assignment: CDR1 LGHNA and CDR2 YNFKEQ. The CDR3 runs 19 residues. This CDR3 is CASSQRVTGLAGEAGELFF. The CDR3 nucleotides read TGTGCCAGCAGCCAACGGGTTACCGGACTAGCGGGAGAGGCCGGGGAGCTGTTTTTT.

Worth noting for this clonotype: Being one base from a much bigger clone, this may be a read error. The conserved final phenylalanine or tryptophan is absent from the CDR3, which likely points to a read error. This sequence joins TRBV20-1 and TRBJ2-7; 10 bases line up with TRBD2. The trim removed 6 bases at V and 2 bases at J, leaving 10 bases unmatched. The CDR3 extends over 15 amino acids. Germline V gene data show CDR1 as DFQATT and CDR2 as SNEGSKA (reference sequence). CDR3 amino acids: CSAPLLAGMPYEQYS. The CDR3 DNA reads as TGCAGTGCACCCCTACTAGCGGGAATGCCCTACGAGCAGTACTCC.

J is TRBJ1-5 and V is TRBV20-1; TRBD1 matches 8 bases. Germline CDR1 reads DFQATT; CDR2 reads SNEGSKA (reference sequence). The V segment lost 2 bases and the J segment 11 bases; nucleotides outside the gene matches: 8. The CDR3 runs to 13 residues. For the CDR3, the DNA is TGCAGTGCTAGATGGACAGGGATGGAGACCCAGCATTTT. Encoded protein: CSARWTGMETQHF.

A word on this clonotype: A much larger clone is a single base away; this may be a read error. The chain links TRBV5-6 to TRBJ1-6; a weak D match, TRBD1 (5 bases). The V gene lost 3 bases and the J gene lost 12 bases, with 19 bases spanning the gap. Germline V gene sequence: CDR1 SGHDT, CDR2 YYEEEE. This CDR3 is 15 amino acids long. In DNA form, the CDR3 reads TGTGCCAGCAGCTCCTGGGACCACCGTAGGTTACCCCTCCACTTT. It yields the protein CASSSWDHRRLPLHF.

This chain uses TRBV3-1 with TRBJ2-7; 13 nucleotides agree with TRBD2. Germline loops: CDR1 LGHDT, CDR2 YNNKEL (reference sequence). Trimming cost V 4 bases and J 7 bases; bases outside gene matches: 4. CDR3 length equals 14 residues. The CDR3 loop reads CASSLTSGGEEQYF. For the CDR3, the DNA is TGTGCCAGCAGCCTTACTAGCGGGGGGGAAGAGCAGTACTTC.

This clonotype came up once. The V gene is TRBV29-1, the J gene TRBJ1-2; TRBD1 agrees at 10 bases. Germline values: CDR1 SQVTM, CDR2 ANQGSEA. There are 16 residues in the CDR3. V dropped 0 bases and J dropped 9; count of bases not matched to a gene: 13. The CDR3 protein is CSVEDLRPGTGVSYTF. In nucleotides, the CDR3 is TGCAGCGTTGAAGATCTTCGCCCCGGGACAGGGGTAAGCTACACCTTC. The full variable domain, rest sourced from reference TRBV29-1 and TRBJ1-2, is SAVISQKPSRDICQRGTSLTIQCQVDSQVTMMFWYRQQPGQSLTLIATANQGSEATYESGFVIDKFPISRPNLTFSTLTVSNMSPEDSSIYLCSVEDLRPGTGVSYTFGSGTRLTVV.

This chain connects TRBV28 to TRBJ1-1; no clear D. Between the trimmed V and J ends, which lost 7 bases and 10 bases, there was a span of 19 bases. Germline-derived CDR1 and CDR2 are MDHEN and SYDVKM. The CDR3 runs 13 residues. CDR3 sequence: CASKDYPSSAAFF. The DNA of the CDR3 is TGTGCCAGCAAGGACTATCCATCGTCGGCAGCTTTCTTT.

V and J are TRBV10-3 and TRBJ2-7; 8 bases are shared with TRBD1. Germline V CDR1 and CDR2: ENHRY, SYGVKD. V was clipped by 9 bases and J by 0 bases; unmatched bases: 7. The CDR3 runs to 14 residues. The CDR3 sequence is CAMKGQASSYEQYF. CDR3 in DNA: TGTGCCATGAAGGGACAGGCCTCCTCCTACGAGCAGTACTTC.

As regards this clonotype: Compared with germline, one end of the junction differs, possibly owing to a read error. The rearrangement joins TRBV7-9 to TRBJ1-4; maybe TRBD1 (6 bases). CDR1 and CDR2 from the germline V gene are SEHNR and FQNEAQ (reference sequence). CDR3 length: 13 amino acids. The CDR3 sequence is CASSLGAREKLFF. CDR3 DNA: TGTGCCAGCAGCTTGGGGGCGCGTGAAAAGCTGTTTTTT.

This clonotype was counted ten times or more. The chain combines TRBV7-9 with TRBJ1-2; 7 bases fit TRBD1. The CDR3 contains 15 residues. Germline-derived CDR1 and CDR2 are SEHNR and FQNEAQ (reference sequence). V was clipped by 5 bases and J by 4 bases; unmatched bases: 10. CDR3 residues: CASSPNRDRFYGYTF. The DNA for the CDR3 is TGTGCCAGCAGCCCGAACCGGGACAGATTCTATGGCTACACCTTC.

A few counts support this clonotype. Sequence at one end of the junction differs from germline and may be a read error. CDR3 DNA sequence: TGCGCCAGCAGCCAAGCTCGGGACAGGGGGCCCTCCCACGAGCAGTACTTC. Its translation: CASSQARDRGPSHEQYF. V usage is TRBV4-1 and J usage is TRBJ2-7; TRBD1 matches 12 bases. This CDR3 is 17 amino acids long. From germline, CDR1 is MGHRA and CDR2 YSYEKL.

In regard to this clonotype: A single base separates this from a much larger clone, so it may be a read error. The rearrangement links TRBV29-1 to TRBJ1-2; maybe TRBD1 (5 bases). V lost 1 base, J lost 12 bases, and 21 bases lay in between. The CDR3 loop spans 14 amino acids. From germline, CDR1 is SQVTM and CDR2 ANQGSEA. In nucleotides, the CDR3 is TGCAGCGTTGAAGTTCAGGGCGCGATGAGGGGCCACACCTTC. It is translated as CSVEVQGAMRGHTF.

V usage is TRBV5-1 and J usage is TRBJ1-4; D possibly corresponds to TRBD1 (5 bases). The CDR3 extends over 14 amino acids. CDR1 SGHRS and CDR2 YFSETQ come from the germline V gene. Trimming removed 2 bases from V and 8 bases from J, with 13 bases in between. The CDR3: CASSFGTGGEKLFF. The DNA for the CDR3 is TGCGCCAGCAGCTTCGGAACAGGCGGGGAAAAACTGTTTTTT.

This rearrangement joins TRBV2 to TRBJ1-1; 7 nucleotides align to TRBD1. The CDR3 has 15 residues. Germline V gene sequence: CDR1 SNHLY, CDR2 FYNNEI. The chain's CDR3 is CARDQDRHWNTEAFF. CDR3 DNA sequence: TGTGCTAGAGATCAGGACAGGCATTGGAACACTGAAGCTTTCTTT.

The chain links TRBV10-2 to TRBJ2-7; no definite D call. CDR3 length equals 12 residues. The V and J ends lost 1 base and 6 bases respectively, with 7 bases between them. Germline CDR1 reads WSHSY; CDR2 reads SAAADI. The CDR3 loop is CASSEFETEQYF. The CDR3, as DNA: TGCGCCAGCAGTGAGTTCGAAACCGAGCAGTACTTC.